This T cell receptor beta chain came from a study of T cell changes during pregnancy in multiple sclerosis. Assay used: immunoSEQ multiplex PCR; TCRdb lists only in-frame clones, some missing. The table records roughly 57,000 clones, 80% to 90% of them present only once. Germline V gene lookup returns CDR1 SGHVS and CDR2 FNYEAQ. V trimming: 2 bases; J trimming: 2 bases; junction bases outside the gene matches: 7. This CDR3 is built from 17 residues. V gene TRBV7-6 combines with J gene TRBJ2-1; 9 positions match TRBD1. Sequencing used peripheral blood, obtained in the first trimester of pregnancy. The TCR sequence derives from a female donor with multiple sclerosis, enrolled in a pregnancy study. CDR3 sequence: CASSLLPTGGTYNEQFF. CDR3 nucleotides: TGTGCCAGCAGCTTACTCCCTACAGGGGGCACCTACAATGAGCAGTTCTTC. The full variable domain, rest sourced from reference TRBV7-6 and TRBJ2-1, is GAGVSQSPRYKVTKRGQDVALRCDPISGHVSLYWYRQALGQGPEFLTYFNYEAQQDKSGLPNDRFSAERPEGSISTLTIQRTEQRDSAMYRCASSLLPTGGTYNEQFFGPGTRLTVL.